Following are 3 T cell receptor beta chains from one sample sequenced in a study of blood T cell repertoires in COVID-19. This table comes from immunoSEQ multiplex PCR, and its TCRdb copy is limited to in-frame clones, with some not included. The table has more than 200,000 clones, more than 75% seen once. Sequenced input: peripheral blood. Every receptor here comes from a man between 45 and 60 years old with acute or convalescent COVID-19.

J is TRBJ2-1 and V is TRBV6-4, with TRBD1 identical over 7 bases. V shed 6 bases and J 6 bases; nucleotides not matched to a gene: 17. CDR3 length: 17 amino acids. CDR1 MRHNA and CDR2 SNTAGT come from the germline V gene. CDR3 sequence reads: CASRTPALTSGGNEQFF. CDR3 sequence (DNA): TGTGCCAGCAGAACCCCGGCCCTAACATCAGGGGGCAATGAGCAGTTCTTC.

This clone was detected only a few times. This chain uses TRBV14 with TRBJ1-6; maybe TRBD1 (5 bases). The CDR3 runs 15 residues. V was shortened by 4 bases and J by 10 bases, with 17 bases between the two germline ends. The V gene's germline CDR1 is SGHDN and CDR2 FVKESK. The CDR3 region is CASSRNSGKGSPLHF. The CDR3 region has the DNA TGTGCCAGCAGCCGGAACTCAGGGAAGGGATCACCCCTCCACTTT.

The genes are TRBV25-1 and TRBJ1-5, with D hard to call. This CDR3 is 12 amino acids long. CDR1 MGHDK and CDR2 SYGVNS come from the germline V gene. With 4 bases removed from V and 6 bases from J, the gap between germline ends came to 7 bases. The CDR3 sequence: CASSGSGQPQHF. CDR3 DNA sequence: TGTGCCAGCAGTGGTTCGGGTCAGCCCCAGCATTTT.